These 29 T cell receptor beta chains share one sample of origin, sequenced in a study of CD8+ T cells in alopecia areata. Indicated treatment: oral pan-JAK inhibitor, 5-10 mg twice daily. Following extraction, RNA underwent reverse transcription to cDNA, which served as the sequencing template. TCRdb's copy holds only in-frame clones and misses some; the assay was immunoSEQ multiplex PCR. Altogether around 290,000 clones are present, more than 45% being singletons, with the ten largest covering about 1.8%. The sample consisted of CD4+ T cells sorted from blood, taken at week 24, from a patient treated with tofacitinib. The receptors were gathered from a human donor with alopecia areata.

Only a few counts were recorded for this clone. The rearrangement joins TRBV11-2 to TRBJ2-7, with D perhaps matching TRBD1 or TRBD2 (6 bases each). This CDR3 comprises 12 residues. Trimming took off 1 base at V and 9 bases at J, with 10 bases between the two ends. Germline V gives CDR1 SGHAT, CDR2 FQNNGV. CDR3 bases: TGTGCCAGCAGCTTAGTAGGGGGGCGGCAGTACTTC. This gives the protein CASSLVGGRQYF.

This chain joins TRBV29-1 and TRBJ2-3; possibly TRBD1 or TRBD2 for D (5 bases each). The CDR3 consists of 14 residues. V was pared by 7 bases and J by 9 bases, with 23 bases between. From germline, CDR1 is SQVTM and CDR2 ANQGSEA. DNA of the CDR3: TGCAGCGGCCGGGACCTCACTTCCTCTATCACGCAGTATTTT. It is translated as CSGRDLTSSITQYF.

The CDR3 reads CAWSVGTGSHEQYF. The CDR3 DNA sequence: TGTGCCTGGAGTGTCGGGACAGGGTCCCACGAGCAGTACTTC. V gene TRBV30 combines with J gene TRBJ2-7; TRBD1 agrees at 9 bases. CDR1 is GTSNPN and CDR2 is SVGIG in the germline V gene (reference sequence). This CDR3 has 14 amino acids. Trimming took 0 bases from V and 5 from J; bases not matched to a gene: 5.

The rearrangement links TRBV29-1 to TRBJ1-2; 7 bases agree with TRBD1. The CDR3 is 13 amino acids. The V gene end was trimmed by 6 bases and the J gene end by 8 bases; junction bases not matched to a gene: 12. Looked up from germline, CDR1 is SQVTM and CDR2 is ANQGSEA. The CDR3 DNA reads as TGCAGCGTCGAGGGGGCCGCAGTCGGAGGCTACACCTTC. It specifies CSVEGAAVGGYTF.

V is TRBV5-1 and J is TRBJ1-1; D might be TRBD1 (5 bases). Trimming took off 4 bases at V and 0 bases at J, with 10 bases between the two ends. The CDR3 runs to 14 residues. CDR1 is SGHRS, CDR2 YFSETQ, per germline. CDR3 sequence reads: CASSVRGVNTEAFF. DNA for the CDR3: TGCGCCAGCAGCGTACGGGGGGTGAACACTGAAGCTTTCTTT.

The rearrangement links TRBV30 to TRBJ2-7, with D maybe TRBD2 (6 bases). Germline loops: CDR1 GTSNPN, CDR2 SVGIG (reference sequence). The CDR3 contains 13 residues. Between the trimmed V and J ends, which lost 2 bases and 7 bases, there was a span of 15 bases. The DNA for the CDR3 is TGTGCCTGGAGTAAGGACACTGCGGGGGAGCAGTACTTC. This codes for CAWSKDTAGEQYF.

The rearrangement joins TRBV29-1 to TRBJ2-7, with D perhaps TRBD1 (6 bases). CDR1 and CDR2 (germline): SQVTM, ANQGSEA. Trimming pared 4 bases from V and 3 bases from J, leaving 16 bases between. The length of the CDR3 is 14 residues. The chain's CDR3 is CSVVGAGKYYEQYF. The CDR3 DNA reads TGCAGCGTTGTGGGGGCTGGGAAATACTACGAGCAGTACTTC.

Only a few counts were recorded for this clone. The V call is TRBV10-3, the J call TRBJ1-5, with D possibly matching TRBD1 (6 bases). CDR3 length: 15 residues. Trimming cost V 0 bases and J 6 bases, with 12 bases left between them. Germline V lookup: CDR1 ENHRY, CDR2 SYGVKD. The CDR3 reads CAISESRQEGQPQHF. CDR3 nucleotide sequence: TGTGCCATCAGTGAGTCACGACAGGAAGGTCAGCCCCAGCATTTT.

This clone was recorded once. V and J are TRBV5-6 and TRBJ2-5, with 8 bases aligning to TRBD2. The CDR3 contains 16 residues. With 4 bases clipped from V and 4 bases from J, the junction kept 12 bases outside the gene matches. CDR1 is SGHDT and CDR2 is YYEEEE in the germline V gene. The CDR3: CASSPAGRGVAETQYF. The DNA for the CDR3 is TGTGCCAGCAGCCCGGCTGGGCGGGGGGTCGCAGAGACCCAGTACTTC.

This clone was detected a few times. V gene TRBV30 combines with J gene TRBJ1-6; 8 nucleotides align to TRBD1. Germline V CDR1 and CDR2: GTSNPN, SVGIG (reference sequence). V lost 3 bases to trimming and J lost 8 bases; unmatched junction nucleotides: 6. The CDR3 extends over 14 amino acids. The CDR3: CAWSAGTGDSPLHF. CDR3 bases: TGTGCCTGGAGCGCCGGGACAGGAGATTCACCCCTCCACTTT.

The chain recombines TRBV18 with TRBJ2-1, with D perhaps matching TRBD1 or TRBD2 (5 bases each). Germline lookup yields CDR1 KGHSH and CDR2 LQKENI. V was cut by 3 bases and J by 7 bases, with 13 bases left in between. The CDR3 has 14 residues. The CDR3 DNA reads TGTGCCAGCTCACCCGGGGCAGGCATAAATGAGCAGTTCTTC. Encoded protein: CASSPGAGINEQFF. Using reference TRBV18 and TRBJ2-1 for the parts outside the CDR3, the full variable domain is NAGVMQNPRHLVRRRGQEARLRCSPMKGHSHVYWYRQLPEEGLKFMVYLQKENIIDESGMPKERFSAEFPKEGPSILRIQQVVRGDSAAYFCASSPGAGINEQFFGPGTRLTVL.

The chain couples TRBV11-2 to TRBJ1-2, with TRBD1 as a possible D gene (6 bases). Per germline, CDR1 SGHAT and CDR2 FQNNGV. The CDR3 extends over 13 amino acids. V was clipped by 1 base and J by 8 bases, with 11 bases between them. CDR3 sequence (DNA): TGTGCCAGCAGCTTAGCCCGAGACAGGGGCTACACCTTC. Residues: CASSLARDRGYTF.

The CDR3 loop is CASSLAVSYEQYF. CDR3 nucleotide sequence: TGTGCCAGCAGCTTAGCTGTATCCTACGAGCAGTACTTC. The rearrangement links TRBV7-2 to TRBJ2-7; D gene unclear. The V end lost 0 bases, the J end lost 1 base, and 4 bases lay between the germline ends. CDR3 length: 13 amino acids. Germline V CDR1 and CDR2: SGHTA, FQGNSA.

This sequence joins TRBV5-1 and TRBJ1-5; 8 positions agree with TRBD1. The V segment lost 4 bases and the J segment 6 bases; nucleotides outside the gene matches: 6. Per the germline V gene, CDR1 is SGHRS and CDR2 is YFSETQ. CDR3 size: 14 residues. For the CDR3, the DNA is TGCGCCAGCAGCGCGGGACAGGCGGGTCAGCCCCAGCATTTT. It specifies CASSAGQAGQPQHF.

The genes are TRBV18 and TRBJ2-5, with 9 bases lining up with TRBD2. The junction had 7 bases not matched to a gene; V was cut back by 1 base and J by 1 base. Germline V gives CDR1 KGHSH, CDR2 LQKENI. CDR3 size: 17 residues. The CDR3 sequence is CASSPRAPSGIQETQYF. The DNA of the CDR3 is TGTGCCAGCTCACCACGTGCGCCTAGCGGGATCCAAGAGACCCAGTACTTC.

The J gene is TRBJ2-2, the V gene TRBV11-3; tentative D call: TRBD1 (6 bases). Germline V gene data show CDR1 as SGHNT and CDR2 as YENEEA. The CDR3 is 15 residues long. V lost 1 base and J lost 4, with 10 bases in between. CDR3 region: CASSLAPGVTGELFF. Written as DNA, the CDR3 is TGTGCCAGCAGCTTAGCCCCAGGGGTCACCGGGGAGCTGTTTTTT.

This clone was seen only a few times. The chain links TRBV18 to TRBJ1-1, with 10 bases fitting TRBD1. The CDR3 is made up of 15 amino acids. The V segment lost 3 bases and the J segment 4 bases; nucleotides outside the gene matches: 5. Per germline, CDR1 KGHSH and CDR2 LQKENI. This CDR3 reads CASSPGTGESTEAFF. Written as DNA, the CDR3 is TGTGCCAGCTCACCCGGGACAGGGGAGAGCACTGAAGCTTTCTTT.

CDR3 loop: CASSLVSSGRTDTQYF. CDR3 DNA: TGTGCCAGCAGCTTGGTTTCTAGCGGGAGGACAGATACGCAGTATTTT. The J gene is TRBJ2-3, the V gene TRBV5-6; TRBD2 matches at 11 bases. CDR3 size: 16 residues. The junction had 3 bases not matched to a gene; V was cut back by 0 bases and J by 3 bases. Germline loops: CDR1 SGHDT, CDR2 YYEEEE.

J is TRBJ1-2 and V is TRBV5-6, with D uncertain. The V and J ends lost 2 bases and 8 bases respectively, with 10 bases between them. Germline-derived CDR1 and CDR2 are SGHDT and YYEEEE. This CDR3 spans 12 amino acids. CDR3 sequence: CASSLAVEGYTF. CDR3 nucleotides: TGTGCCAGCAGCTTAGCTGTGGAGGGCTACACCTTC. The full variable domain, with the rest looked up from reference TRBV5-6 and TRBJ1-2, is DAGVTQSPTHLIKTRGQQVTLRCSPKSGHDTVSWYQQALGQGPQFIFQYYEEEERQRGNFPDRFSGHQFPNYSSELNVNALLLGDSALYLCASSLAVEGYTFGSGTRLTVV.

The rearrangement uses TRBV5-4 and TRBJ2-7; possible D gene TRBD2, 5 bases. Deletions cut 7 bases from V and 6 bases from J, with 20 bases between. Per germline, CDR1 SGHNT and CDR2 YYREEE (reference sequence). The CDR3 loop spans 14 amino acids. The CDR3: CASGLAASMGEQYF. The CDR3 nucleotides read TGTGCCAGCGGACTGGCGGCCTCAATGGGCGAGCAGTACTTC.

The chain uses TRBV30 and TRBJ1-5; D is unresolved. CDR1 is GTSNPN and CDR2 is SVGIG in the germline V gene (reference sequence). The germline V and J ends were trimmed by 4 bases and 4 bases, with 11 bases remaining between them. The CDR3 is 13 amino acids. The CDR3 here is CAWNMNQNQPQHF. The CDR3 DNA is TGTGCCTGGAATATGAACCAAAATCAGCCCCAGCATTTT.

This clone was observed a handful of times. The V call is TRBV9, the J call TRBJ2-4; 7 nucleotides match TRBD2. The CDR3 contains 13 residues. CDR1 is SGDLS and CDR2 is YYNGEE in the germline V gene. Trimming at V came to 3 bases and at J to 6 bases, leaving 3 bases not matched to a gene. CDR3 DNA sequence: TGTGCCAGCAGCGGAGCGGGGACAAACATTCAGTACTTC. Translation gives CASSGAGTNIQYF.

The chain combines TRBV7-9 with TRBJ2-7; no definite D call. Trimming removed 2 bases at V and 0 bases at J, with 11 bases between. There are 15 residues in the CDR3. From germline, CDR1 is SEHNR and CDR2 FQNEAQ (reference sequence). CDR3 DNA sequence: TGTGCCAGCAGCTTAATCAAGGCGAGCTCCTACGAGCAGTACTTC. It specifies CASSLIKASSYEQYF.

The V call is TRBV30, the J call TRBJ1-5; D remains unclear. Germline V gene data show CDR1 as GTSNPN and CDR2 as SVGIG (reference sequence). The CDR3 runs to 13 residues. Trimming took 2 bases from V and 0 from J, leaving 5 bases between them. This CDR3 reads CAWSKGSNQPQHF. The CDR3 coding sequence is TGTGCCTGGAGTAAAGGTAGCAATCAGCCCCAGCATTTT.

CDR3 residues: CASSLGGLAGGTNEQFF. CDR3 nucleotides: TGTGCCAGCAGCTTAGGCGGGCTAGCGGGGGGCACCAATGAGCAGTTCTTC. The chain links TRBV7-2 to TRBJ2-1, with 11 positions matching TRBD2. The CDR3 extends over 17 amino acids. CDR1 and CDR2 from the germline V gene are SGHTA and FQGNSA. J lost 6 bases, V lost 1 base, and 8 bases had no gene match.

V usage is TRBV30 and J usage is TRBJ1-1; the D gene is possibly TRBD1 (5 bases). Trimming shortened V by 6 bases and J by 0 bases, and 8 bases separated the two germline ends. CDR3 length: 12 amino acids. Germline assignment: CDR1 GTSNPN and CDR2 SVGIG (reference sequence). CDR3 sequence: CACQGMNTEAFF. The CDR3 coding sequence is TGTGCCTGTCAGGGCATGAACACTGAAGCTTTCTTT.

The CDR3 DNA reads TGTGCCAGCAGTCCCCAGCAAGAGACCCAGTACTTC. It translates to CASSPQQETQYF. The chain uses TRBV6-6 and TRBJ2-5; no clear D gene. This CDR3 comprises 12 residues. Trimming stripped 5 bases from V and 2 bases from J, with 6 bases between. Germline V gene lookup returns CDR1 MNHNY and CDR2 SVGAGI (reference sequence).

This clone was recorded a few times. The chain joins TRBV6-6 to TRBJ1-2; no reliable D call. CDR3 length: 14 residues. The V gene lost 7 bases and the J gene lost 7 bases, with 19 bases spanning the gap. Germline V gene sequence: CDR1 MNHNY, CDR2 SVGAGI (reference sequence). The CDR3 bases are TGTGCCAGCAACCCCGGGGAGGCAGGTGCTGGCTACACCTTC. This translates into CASNPGEAGAGYTF.

This clone appeared once. The V and J genes are TRBV9 and TRBJ2-1; 8 bases agree with TRBD2. The CDR3 loop spans 17 amino acids. The germline V gene encodes CDR1 SGDLS and CDR2 YYNGEE. The trim removed 3 bases at V and 7 bases at J, leaving 15 bases unmatched. CDR3 DNA: TGTGCCAGCAGCGGACGCCAGCGGGGGACCATCTCAAATGAGCAGTTCTTC. It specifies CASSGRQRGTISNEQFF.